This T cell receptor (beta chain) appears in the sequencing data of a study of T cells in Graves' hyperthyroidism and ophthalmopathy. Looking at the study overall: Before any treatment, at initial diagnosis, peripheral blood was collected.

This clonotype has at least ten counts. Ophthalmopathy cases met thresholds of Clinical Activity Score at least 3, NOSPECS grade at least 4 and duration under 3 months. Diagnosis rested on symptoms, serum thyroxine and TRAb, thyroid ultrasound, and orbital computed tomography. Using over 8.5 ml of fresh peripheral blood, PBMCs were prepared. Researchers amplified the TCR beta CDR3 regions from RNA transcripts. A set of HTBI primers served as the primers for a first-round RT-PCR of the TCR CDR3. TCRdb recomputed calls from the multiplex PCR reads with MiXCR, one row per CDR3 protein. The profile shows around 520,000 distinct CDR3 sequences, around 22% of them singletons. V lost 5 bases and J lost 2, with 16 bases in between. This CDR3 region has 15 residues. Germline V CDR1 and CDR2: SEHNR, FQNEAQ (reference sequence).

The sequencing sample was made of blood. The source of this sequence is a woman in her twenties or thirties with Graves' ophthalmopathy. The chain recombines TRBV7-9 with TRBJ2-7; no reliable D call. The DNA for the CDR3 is TGTGCCAGCAGCCTCATCGAGTCCCTGACCTACGAGCAGTACTTC. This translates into CASSLIESLTYEQYF.